Listed below are T cell receptor beta chains from one sample, sequenced in a study of T cells after yellow fever vaccination. TCRdb passed the 5' RACE reads through MiXCR, listing each CDR3 protein once. The table has about 330,000 distinct CDR3 sequences, 6.5% to 8.5% seen once; the top ten hold 15% to 20%. This specimen was PBMCs, taken around 45 days after the first yellow fever vaccination. The receptors derive from a man younger than 30 who received the YFV17D yellow fever vaccine. Both conserved end residues are part of each CDR3. A D gene is named only where the DNA matches it firmly. A clone size is listed for some rows: how often the clone was seen (once, few, many), or a class if it is expanded.

TRBD1	TRBV7-2	-	TRBJ1-2	TGTGCCAGCAGCTTAACATGGACAGGGGGAGAAGGCTACACCTTC	CASSLTWTGGEGYTF
TRBD2	TRBV20-1	many	TRBJ2-1	TGCAGTGCCGCTTCGCGGGGGTATTACAATGAGCAGTTCTTC	CSAASRGYYNEQFF
TRBD1	TRBV5-1	-	TRBJ2-5	TGCGCCAGCAGCCAAGGGGCAGGGGGCTTCGAGACCCAGTACTTC	CASSQGAGGFETQYF
-	TRBV18	few	TRBJ2-5	TGTGCCAGCTCACAAGGTTACAGCCAAGAGACCCAGTACTTC	CASSQGYSQETQYF
-	TRBV7-2	few	TRBJ1-6	TGTGCCAGCAGCCCCCAAGGACCTTATAATTCACCCCTCCACTTT	CASSPQGPYNSPLHF
TRBD1	TRBV7-2	-	TRBJ1-5	TGTGCCAGCAGTCCGTCAGGGGGGAGCAATCAGCCCCAGCATTTT	CASSPSGGSNQPQHF
-	TRBV15	few	TRBJ1-4	TGTGCCACCAGCAGAGAGTCAGGGGCTAATGAAAAACTGTTTTTT	CATSRESGANEKLFF
-	TRBV5-1	many	TRBJ1-1	TGCGCCAGCAGCTTGGGCACGCAGGGTCAAACTGAAGCTTTCTTT	CASSLGTQGQTEAFF
TRBD1	TRBV7-2	few	TRBJ2-5	TGTGCCAGCAGCTTAACAGGGGCGATCGAGGCGGCCCAGTACTTC	CASSLTGAIEAAQYF
-	TRBV5-1	many	TRBJ2-2	TGCGCCAGCAGCTTAGACAGGCCGAACACCGGGGAGCTGTTTTTT	CASSLDRPNTGELFF
TRBD1	TRBV6-1	-	TRBJ1-2	TGTGCCAGCAGATCTGGACAGGATATTAATGGCTACACCTTC	CASRSGQDINGYTF
TRBD2	TRBV20-1	-	TRBJ2-7	TGCAGCGCTAGGGGAGCTCTAGCGGGGAGTCACTACGAGCAGTACTTC	CSARGALAGSHYEQYF
-	TRBV12-3/TRBV12-4	-	TRBJ1-3	TGTGCCAGCAGTGGGCCGGCGTCGCGCAGGAACACCATATATTTT	CASSGPASRRNTIYF
-	TRBV1	-	TRBJ1-5	TGCACCAGCAGCCCGACGGGGGAGGGCCAGCCCCAGCATTTT	CTSSPTGEGQPQHF
TRBD1	TRBV20-1	-	TRBJ2-2	TGCAGTGCTCGAACCGGCGGGACAGGGACCGGGGAGCTGTTTTTT	CSARTGGTGTGELFF
TRBD1	TRBV7-2	-	TRBJ2-3	TGTGCCAGCAGCTTAGTGCAGGGGGACATAGATACGCAGTATTTT	CASSLVQGDIDTQYF
-	TRBV7-9	-	TRBJ1-2	TGTGCCAGCAGCTTTGACGGGTTCGGCTACACCTTC	CASSFDGFGYTF
TRBD2	TRBV7-2	few	TRBJ2-7	TGTGCCAGCTGCTCTAGCGGGGGCCCCTACGAGCAGTACTTC	CASCSSGGPYEQYF
-	TRBV7-8	-	TRBJ2-5	TGTGCCAGCAGCTTCGGCGAACAAGAGACCCAGTACTTC	CASSFGEQETQYF
-	TRBV7-9	-	TRBJ2-3	TGTGCCAGCAGCTTAGTGACCGGGACACCGAGCACAGATACGCAGTATTTT	CASSLVTGTPSTDTQYF
TRBD1	TRBV7-9	many	TRBJ1-4	TGTGCCAGCAGCACACAGGGGGGTGAAAAACTGTTTTTT	CASSTQGGEKLFF
-	TRBV5-6	many	TRBJ2-2	TGTGCCAGCAGCTGGGCCGGACCAGCAAACACCGGGGAGCTGTTTTTT	CASSWAGPANTGELFF
TRBD1	TRBV7-9	few	TRBJ1-2	TGTGCCAGCAGCTTGGGGGAGTGGACAGGGGTCGGCTACACCTTC	CASSLGEWTGVGYTF
-	TRBV7-2	-	TRBJ2-2	TGTGCCAGCAGCTCCATAAACACCGGGGAGCTGTTTTTT	CASSSINTGELFF
TRBD1	TRBV12-3/TRBV12-4	-	TRBJ1-1	TGTGCCAGCAGTCTTCAACAGGGGGGGGACACTGAAGCTTTCTTT	CASSLQQGGDTEAFF
-	TRBV7-9	few	TRBJ1-6	TGTGCCAGCAGTCCTAACAGGGTTAATTCACCCCTCCACTTT	CASSPNRVNSPLHF
-	TRBV24-1	many	TRBJ2-3	TGTGCCACCAGTGATTCGGGGACGGCTAGCACAGATACGCAGTATTTT	CATSDSGTASTDTQYF
-	TRBV3-1	few	TRBJ1-2	TGTGCCAGCAGCCACCTGGACAGCAACTATGGCTACACCTTC	CASSHLDSNYGYTF
TRBD2	TRBV20-1	-	TRBJ2-5	TGCAGTGCTAGAGGACTAGCGGGGGGCGGGGTCCAAGAGACCCAGTACTTC	CSARGLAGGGVQETQYF
-	TRBV20-1	few	TRBJ2-3	TGCAGTGCTAGAGAGGGCGGGAACACAGATACGCAGTATTTT	CSAREGGNTDTQYF
TRBD1	TRBV12-3/TRBV12-4	many	TRBJ2-5	TGTGCCAGCAGTCCTCGTACCCGGGACAGGGGAGGCCAAGAGACCCAGTACTTC	CASSPRTRDRGGQETQYF
TRBD1	TRBV11-2	many	TRBJ2-7	TGTGCCAGCAGCTTCGATTACAGGGGTCCCTACGAGCAGTACTTC	CASSFDYRGPYEQYF
-	TRBV20-1	few	TRBJ2-7	TGCAGTGCTAGAGATCGGGAGACTTACGAGCAGTACTTC	CSARDRETYEQYF
-	TRBV5-1	few	TRBJ2-7	TGCGCCAGCAGCTTGGCCTTGGGGGCTATAGCCGAGCAGTACTTC	CASSLALGAIAEQYF
-	TRBV20-1	-	TRBJ1-1	TGCAGTGCTAGAGGGACACTAAACACTGAAGCTTTCTTT	CSARGTLNTEAFF
-	TRBV28	-	TRBJ2-2	TGTGCCAGCAGTAACCAGGTTTCGGCGCTGTTTTTT	CASSNQVSALFF
TRBD2	TRBV12-3/TRBV12-4	-	TRBJ2-5	TGTGCCAGCAGTTTACCCCTCGGACTAGAAGAGACCCAGTACTTC	CASSLPLGLEETQYF
-	TRBV2	-	TRBJ2-4	TGTGCCAGCAGTGGAGGGAATCAGTTAGGTATTCAGTACTTC	CASSGGNQLGIQYF
-	TRBV14	few	TRBJ2-3	TGTGCCAGCAAAAACCCCCCCTACACAGATACGCAGTATTTT	CASKNPPYTDTQYF
TRBD2	TRBV7-3	many	TRBJ2-7	TGTGCCAGCAGCTTAGGGGGCGGGGGGGCCTACGAGCAGTACTTC	CASSLGGGGAYEQYF
-	TRBV2	-	TRBJ1-1	TGTGCCAGCATGGCCGAGAGGACTGAAGCTTTCTTT	CASMAERTEAFF
TRBD2	TRBV18	-	TRBJ2-1	TGTGCCAGCTCACCGCGGTTAGCGGGGGGGCGTAATGAGCAGTTCTTC	CASSPRLAGGRNEQFF
TRBD2	TRBV5-1	-	TRBJ2-2	TGCGCCAGCGGACTAGGGAACACCGGGGAGCTGTTTTTT	CASGLGNTGELFF
-	TRBV5-1	-	TRBJ2-4	TGCGCCAGCAGCTTGGCCATAGGAGGCAGGCCCCGTGGGAACATTCAGTACTTC	CASSLAIGGRPRGNIQYF
-	TRBV20-1	-	TRBJ2-5	TGCAGTGCTAGAGACCGAGTAGAGACCCAGTACTTC	CSARDRVETQYF
-	TRBV27	-	TRBJ2-2	TGTGCCAGCAGTTTCGCCCCGGGGGATAGCACCGGGGAGCTGTTTTTT	CASSFAPGDSTGELFF
-	TRBV5-4	few	TRBJ1-1	TGTGCCAGCAGCTTGGGAGGAGGGAGGGCGAACACTGAAGCTTTCTTT	CASSLGGGRANTEAFF
-	TRBV7-9	-	TRBJ1-2	TGTGCCAGCAGCTTAGAAGGGACCTATGGCTACACCTTC	CASSLEGTYGYTF
-	TRBV5-1	few	TRBJ2-7	TGCGCCAGCAGCTTGTTGGGGCCGAGGAACGAGCAGTACTTC	CASSLLGPRNEQYF
-	TRBV7-2	-	TRBJ2-5	TGTGCGAGACGTTGGTGGGGGGTATCAGAGACCCAGTACTTC	CARRWWGVSETQYF
-	TRBV6-5	-	TRBJ1-6	TGTGCCACCGGACCCTTCATCAGTAATTCACCCCTCCACTTT	CATGPFISNSPLHF